Listed here are 30 T cell receptor beta chains from one sample, sequenced in a study of blood T cell repertoires in COVID-19. TCRdb's table, derived via immunoSEQ multiplex PCR, lists solely in-frame clones and lacks some. The sample holds approximately 240,000 clones; approximately 84% are singletons and the top ten take roughly 3%. The sample consisted of peripheral blood. The receptor source for this set is a woman aged 25 to 45 who had recovered from COVID-19.

This clone was counted a single time. The J gene is TRBJ2-3, the V gene TRBV18, with 11 bases identical to TRBD2. V lost 6 bases, J lost 6 bases, and 5 bases stayed unmatched. This CDR3 has 14 amino acids. Germline CDR1 KGHSH, CDR2 LQKENI. The CDR3 DNA follows: TGTGCCAGCTCCCGTAGCGGGGGGGCGGATACGCAGTATTTT. Translated, it gives CASSRSGGADTQYF.

The chain combines TRBV6-2 or TRBV6-3 with TRBJ1-3; TRBD1 might be the D (6 bases). V was pared by 5 bases and J by 0 bases, with 17 bases between. The CDR3 has 17 amino acids. Germline CDR1 and CDR2: MNHEY and SVGEGT. The CDR3 region has the DNA TGTGCCAGCAGTCCCCAACAGGGCTTCCACTCTGGAAACACCATATATTTT. Its protein product is CASSPQQGFHSGNTIYF.

This sequence joins TRBV7-2 and TRBJ1-3, with D uncertain. CDR3 length equals 15 residues. The V gene's germline CDR1 is SGHTA and CDR2 FQGNSA. V was pared by 1 base and J by 6 bases, with 13 bases between. The CDR3 protein is CASSLVSGLQNTIYF. CDR3 nucleotides: TGTGCCAGCAGCTTAGTATCGGGATTACAAAACACCATATATTTT.

V gene TRBV4-1 combines with J gene TRBJ2-1, with D possibly being TRBD2 (6 bases). The CDR3 covers 16 residues. Germline V gives CDR1 MGHRA, CDR2 YSYEKL. The ends were cut back, 1 base at V and 8 bases at J, with 18 bases in the middle. In DNA, the CDR3 is TGCGCCAGCAGCCAAGTCCCGGGGACTTTTTACGATGAGCAGTTCTTC. It translates to CASSQVPGTFYDEQFF.

This clone has just a few counts. The chain recombines TRBV11-2 with TRBJ1-1; a possible D gene is TRBD1 (5 bases). The germline V gene has CDR1 SGHAT and CDR2 FQNNGV. The V gene lost 5 bases and the J gene lost 0 bases, with 13 bases spanning the gap. The CDR3 is 15 amino acids. The CDR3 sequence: CASSNYPRVNTEAFF. Written as DNA, the CDR3 is TGTGCCAGCAGCAATTACCCCAGGGTGAACACTGAAGCTTTCTTT.

The J gene is TRBJ2-3, the V gene TRBV5-1; 8 bases are a match to TRBD2. The ends lost 2 bases at V and 1 base at J; junction bases unmatched: 6. CDR1 and CDR2 from the germline V gene are SGHRS and YFSETQ. CDR3 length equals 16 residues. The CDR3 DNA follows: TGCGCCAGCAGCTTCGGGGTGCGGGGGGGCACAGATACGCAGTATTTT. Encoded protein: CASSFGVRGGTDTQYF. Using reference TRBV5-1 and TRBJ2-3 for the parts outside the CDR3, the full variable domain is KAGVTQTPRYLIKTRGQQVTLSCSPISGHRSVSWYQQTPGQGLQFLFEYFSETQRNKGNFPGRFSGRQFSNSRSEMNVSTLELGDSALYLCASSFGVRGGTDTQYFGPGTRLTVL.

The V gene is TRBV11-2, the J gene TRBJ2-1; 7 positions agree with TRBD1. Germline values: CDR1 SGHAT, CDR2 FQNNGV. The CDR3 is made up of 12 amino acids. Trimming cost V 5 bases and J 9 bases; bases outside gene matches: 4. The CDR3 DNA reads TGTGCCAGCAGCACACAGGGGAGTGAGCAGTTCTTC. This sequence encodes CASSTQGSEQFF.

The gene calls are TRBV9 and TRBJ1-1; D is undetermined. The CDR3 runs 14 residues. Trimming removed 0 bases at V and 2 bases at J, with 8 bases between. CDR1 SGDLS and CDR2 YYNGEE come from the germline V gene. The CDR3 DNA follows: TGTGCCAGCAGCGTAGACGGGTATAACACTGAAGCTTTCTTT. It encodes CASSVDGYNTEAFF.

J is TRBJ2-3 and V is TRBV7-6; 10 bases are shared with TRBD2. CDR3 length: 15 amino acids. Germline CDR1 is SGHVS and CDR2 is FNYEAQ. The V gene end was trimmed by 4 bases and the J gene end by 3 bases; junction bases not matched to a gene: 4. The CDR3 is CASSSKAGGTDTQYF. CDR3 bases: TGTGCCAGCAGCTCCAAAGCGGGGGGGACAGATACGCAGTATTTT.

The chain links TRBV7-3 to TRBJ2-1; 9 bases are a match to TRBD1. Trimming took 6 bases from V and 8 from J; bases not matched to a gene: 14. The length of the CDR3 is 16 residues. CDR1 is SGHTA, CDR2 FQGTGA, per germline. The CDR3 protein is CASSKGLQGANYEQFF. The CDR3 region has the DNA TGTGCCAGCAGTAAGGGGTTACAGGGGGCGAATTATGAGCAGTTCTTC.

The chain carries TRBV15 and TRBJ1-1, with 7 positions matching TRBD1. The V gene's germline CDR1 is LNHNV and CDR2 YYDKDF (reference sequence). The CDR3 sequence is 15 residues long. V shed 4 bases and J 5 bases; nucleotides not matched to a gene: 10. CDR3 sequence: CATSKTQGGGTEAFF. In DNA form, the CDR3 reads TGTGCCACCAGCAAGACTCAGGGGGGTGGTACTGAAGCTTTCTTT.

The J gene is TRBJ2-2, the V gene TRBV19; 15 nucleotides agree with TRBD2. V shed 1 base, J shed 3 bases, and the junction held 12 bases outside the gene matches. Germline V gene data show CDR1 as LNHDA and CDR2 as SQIVND (reference sequence). CDR3 length: 21 amino acids. The CDR3 sequence: CASSIVRMGLAGGLYTGELFF. DNA for the CDR3: TGTGCCAGTAGTATAGTTCGCATGGGACTAGCGGGGGGACTTTACACCGGGGAGCTGTTTTTT.

The chain recombines TRBV3-1 (or the pseudogene TRBV3-2) with TRBJ2-7; perhaps TRBD2 as D (6 bases). The germline CDR1 and CDR2 sequences are LGHDT and YNNKEL (reference sequence). CDR3 length: 15 residues. Trimming took 0 bases from V and 7 from J, leaving 16 bases between them. CDR3 sequence reads: CASSQDWAGSLEQYF. CDR3 nucleotides: TGTGCCAGCAGCCAAGATTGGGCGGGGAGCTTAGAGCAGTACTTC.

The chain recombines TRBV3-1 (or the pseudogene TRBV3-2) with TRBJ2-1; 9 nucleotides align to TRBD2. J was trimmed by 4 bases and V by 0 bases; bases with no gene match: 4. The CDR3 spans 16 residues. Germline lookup yields CDR1 LGHDT and CDR2 YNNKEL (reference sequence). CDR3 loop: CASSQEKLAGYNEQFF. As DNA, the CDR3 is TGTGCCAGCAGCCAAGAGAAGCTAGCGGGGTACAATGAGCAGTTCTTC.

The CDR3 sequence: CASSQETGRGNYGYTF. The CDR3 bases are TGTGCCAGCAGCCAAGAAACAGGGAGGGGTAACTATGGCTACACCTTC. The gene calls are TRBV3-1 (or the pseudogene TRBV3-2) and TRBJ1-2; tentative D call: TRBD1 (6 bases). The V gene's germline CDR1 is LGHDT and CDR2 YNNKEL (reference sequence). This CDR3 spans 16 amino acids. The ends were cut back, 0 bases at V and 1 base at J, with 12 bases in the middle.

This rearrangement joins TRBV24-1 to TRBJ2-1; TRBD1 agrees at 9 bases. V was pared by 9 bases and J by 5 bases, with 1 base of the junction left unmatched. This CDR3 is built from 12 residues. Germline V gene sequence: CDR1 KGHDR, CDR2 SFDVKD. The CDR3 spells CATGTGNNEQFF. The CDR3 coding sequence is TGTGCCACCGGGACAGGGAACAATGAGCAGTTCTTC.

The V call is TRBV11-3, the J call TRBJ2-6; 8 bases agree with TRBD2. This CDR3 has 17 amino acids. J was trimmed by 2 bases and V by 4 bases; bases with no gene match: 7. Germline V CDR1 and CDR2: SGHNT, YENEEA. The CDR3 DNA is TGTGCCAGCAGCTACGGGGGGGGCACGCCTGGGGCCAACGTCCTGACTTTC. Amino acids: CASSYGGGTPGANVLTF.

The chain joins TRBV18 to TRBJ2-7, with D perhaps matching TRBD1 (7 bases). Trimming cost V 5 bases and J 0 bases, with 14 bases left between them. Germline loops: CDR1 KGHSH, CDR2 LQKENI. This CDR3 is built from 15 residues. The CDR3 protein is CASSTRQGGSYEQYF. Here the CDR3 DNA reads TGTGCCAGCTCAACGAGACAGGGAGGCTCCTACGAGCAGTACTTC.

Turning to this clone: Other DNA sequences of this sample code for an identical CDR3. This chain connects TRBV9 to TRBJ2-7, with TRBD1 matching over 7 bases. This CDR3 has 15 amino acids. The V gene's germline CDR1 is SGDLS and CDR2 YYNGEE. J lost 2 bases, V lost 0 bases, and 5 bases had no gene match. The chain's CDR3 is CASSVGGQGAYEQYF. CDR3 in DNA: TGTGCCAGCAGCGTAGGTGGCCAGGGGGCCTACGAGCAGTACTTC. The whole variable domain, remainder taken from reference TRBV9 and TRBJ2-7, is DSGVTQTPKHLITATGQRVTLRCSPRSGDLSVYWYQQSLDQGLQFLIQYYNGEERAKGNILERFSAQQFPDLHSELNLSSLELGDSALYFCASSVGGQGAYEQYFGPGTRLTVT.

The rearrangement joins TRBV4-3 to TRBJ2-3, with D possibly being TRBD2 (7 bases). Germline V gene data show CDR1 as LGHNA and CDR2 as YSLEER. The length of the CDR3 is 17 residues. V lost 2 bases and J 2 bases, leaving 17 bases between the germline ends. This CDR3 reads CASSQSSPRGATDTQYF. CDR3 bases: TGCGCCAGCAGCCAATCCTCACCACGGGGGGCCACAGATACGCAGTATTTT.

The rearrangement links TRBV9 to TRBJ2-7, with D uncertain. This CDR3 is 14 amino acids long. Trimming shortened V by 0 bases and J by 2 bases, and 9 bases separated the two germline ends. Germline CDR1 and CDR2: SGDLS and YYNGEE. CDR3 region: CASSVGVLPYEQYF. CDR3 in DNA: TGTGCCAGCAGCGTAGGCGTCTTGCCCTACGAGCAGTACTTC. Together with reference TRBV9 and TRBJ2-7, the CDR3 gives the full variable domain: DSGVTQTPKHLITATGQRVTLRCSPRSGDLSVYWYQQSLDQGLQFLIQYYNGEERAKGNILERFSAQQFPDLHSELNLSSLELGDSALYFCASSVGVLPYEQYFGPGTRLTVT.

The rearrangement uses TRBV7-9 and TRBJ1-4, with TRBD1 matching over 9 bases. Per germline, CDR1 SEHNR and CDR2 FQNEAQ (reference sequence). After removal of 6 bases from V and 4 bases from J, the junction contained 3 bases not matched to a gene. The CDR3 runs to 14 residues. CDR3 nucleotide sequence: TGTGCCAGCAGATTGGACAGGGGTAATGAAAAACTGTTTTTT. Protein product: CASRLDRGNEKLFF.

The chain couples TRBV18 to TRBJ2-5, with 11 bases matching TRBD1. CDR1 is KGHSH, CDR2 LQKENI, per germline. The V segment lost 2 bases and the J segment 0 bases; nucleotides outside the gene matches: 5. This CDR3 has 17 amino acids. CDR3 loop: CASSPGWDRGYQETQYF. The CDR3 DNA reads TGTGCCAGCTCACCAGGTTGGGACAGGGGGTACCAAGAGACCCAGTACTTC.

The V and J genes are TRBV18 and TRBJ1-1; 7 bases line up with TRBD1. The V and J ends lost 2 bases and 5 bases, in that order; junction bases with no gene match: 5. This CDR3 has 14 residues. From germline, CDR1 is KGHSH and CDR2 LQKENI. The CDR3 nucleotides read TGTGCCAGCTCACCAAAGACAGGGCGGACTGAAGCTTTCTTT. Its translation is CASSPKTGRTEAFF. The full variable domain, with the rest looked up from reference TRBV18 and TRBJ1-1, is NAGVMQNPRHLVRRRGQEARLRCSPMKGHSHVYWYRQLPEEGLKFMVYLQKENIIDESGMPKERFSAEFPKEGPSILRIQQVVRGDSAAYFCASSPKTGRTEAFFGQGTRLTVV.

The V and J genes are TRBV6-2 or TRBV6-3 and TRBJ2-7; a possible D gene is TRBD2 (5 bases). V dropped 6 bases and J dropped 2 bases, with 11 bases sitting between them. Germline values: CDR1 MNHEY, CDR2 SVGEGT. This CDR3 comprises 13 residues. CDR3 sequence (DNA): TGTGCCAGCAGCCTCCGAGGGCCCTACGAGCAGTACTTC. Its translation: CASSLRGPYEQYF.

This clone was detected only once. The V gene is TRBV19, the J gene TRBJ1-2; perhaps TRBD1 as D (5 bases). The CDR3 contains 15 residues. V shed 6 bases and J shed 2 bases, with 16 bases lying between them. Germline CDR1 is LNHDA and CDR2 is SQIVND (reference sequence). CDR3 residues: CASSHDLTVNYGYTF. As DNA, the CDR3 is TGTGCCAGTAGCCATGACTTGACAGTAAACTATGGCTACACCTTC.

The J gene is TRBJ1-2, the V gene TRBV6-2 or TRBV6-3; no clear D. The germline gives CDR1 MNHEY, CDR2 SVGEGT. V was cut by 2 bases and J by 3 bases, with 10 bases left in between. The CDR3 is 14 amino acids. CDR3: CASSYGSRDYGYTF. The CDR3 bases are TGTGCCAGCAGTTACGGTTCACGAGACTATGGCTACACCTTC.

The chain combines TRBV5-1 with TRBJ2-3; no clear D gene. The V and J ends lost 4 bases and 2 bases respectively, with 5 bases between them. This CDR3 spans 12 amino acids. Looked up from germline, CDR1 is SGHRS and CDR2 is YFSETQ. The CDR3 loop reads CASSMYTDTQYF. The CDR3 bases are TGCGCCAGCAGCATGTACACAGATACGCAGTATTTT. The full variable domain, completed using reference TRBV5-1 and TRBJ2-3, is KAGVTQTPRYLIKTRGQQVTLSCSPISGHRSVSWYQQTPGQGLQFLFEYFSETQRNKGNFPGRFSGRQFSNSRSEMNVSTLELGDSALYLCASSMYTDTQYFGPGTRLTVL.

This rearrangement joins TRBV11-3 to TRBJ2-2, with D maybe TRBD1 (7 bases). V was trimmed by 4 bases and J by 4 bases, leaving 13 bases between them. This CDR3 comprises 15 residues. Germline lookup yields CDR1 SGHNT and CDR2 YENEEA. The CDR3 spells CASSSRQGGTGELFF. In DNA, the CDR3 is TGTGCCAGCAGCTCACGACAGGGAGGCACCGGGGAGCTGTTTTTT.

The rearrangement links TRBV6-6 to TRBJ2-5; 9 bases are a match to TRBD1. Trimming removed 4 bases from V and 4 bases from J; junction bases left unmatched: 7. The germline CDR1 and CDR2 sequences are MNHNY and SVGAGI (reference sequence). CDR3 length: 15 residues. The CDR3 DNA reads as TGTGCCAGCAGTTGGGGGGACAGGGACTTAGAGACCCAGTACTTC. It codes for CASSWGDRDLETQYF.